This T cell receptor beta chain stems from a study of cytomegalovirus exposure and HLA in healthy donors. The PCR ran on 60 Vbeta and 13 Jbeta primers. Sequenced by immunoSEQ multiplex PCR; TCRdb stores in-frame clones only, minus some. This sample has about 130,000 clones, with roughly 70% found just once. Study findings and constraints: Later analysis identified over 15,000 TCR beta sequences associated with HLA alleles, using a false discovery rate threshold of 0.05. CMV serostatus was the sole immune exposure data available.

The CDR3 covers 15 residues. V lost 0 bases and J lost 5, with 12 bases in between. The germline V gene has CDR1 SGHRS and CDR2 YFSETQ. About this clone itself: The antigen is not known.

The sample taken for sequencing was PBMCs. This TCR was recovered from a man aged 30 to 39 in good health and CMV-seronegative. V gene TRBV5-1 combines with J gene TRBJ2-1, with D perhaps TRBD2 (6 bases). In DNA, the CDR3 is TGCGCCAGCAGCTTGGAGGGGAGGAGTCACAATGAGCAGTTCTTC. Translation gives CASSLEGRSHNEQFF.